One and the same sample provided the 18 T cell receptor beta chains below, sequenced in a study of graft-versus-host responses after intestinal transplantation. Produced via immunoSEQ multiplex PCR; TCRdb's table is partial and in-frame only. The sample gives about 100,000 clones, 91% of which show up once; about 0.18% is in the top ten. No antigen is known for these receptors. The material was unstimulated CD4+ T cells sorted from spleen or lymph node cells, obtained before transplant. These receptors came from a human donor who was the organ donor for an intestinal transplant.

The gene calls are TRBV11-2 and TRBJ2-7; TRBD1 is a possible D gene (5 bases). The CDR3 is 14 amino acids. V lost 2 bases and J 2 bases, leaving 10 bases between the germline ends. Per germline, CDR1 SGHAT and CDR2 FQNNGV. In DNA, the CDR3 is TGTGCCAGCAGCTTATTGGCAGGGACCTACGAGCAGTACTTC. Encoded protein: CASSLLAGTYEQYF.

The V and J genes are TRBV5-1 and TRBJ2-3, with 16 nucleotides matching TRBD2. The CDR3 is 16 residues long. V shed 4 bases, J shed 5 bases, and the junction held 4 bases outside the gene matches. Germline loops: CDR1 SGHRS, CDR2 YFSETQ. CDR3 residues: CASSPGTSGGGDTQYF. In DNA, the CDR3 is TGCGCCAGCAGCCCCGGGACTAGCGGGGGGGGAGATACGCAGTATTTT.

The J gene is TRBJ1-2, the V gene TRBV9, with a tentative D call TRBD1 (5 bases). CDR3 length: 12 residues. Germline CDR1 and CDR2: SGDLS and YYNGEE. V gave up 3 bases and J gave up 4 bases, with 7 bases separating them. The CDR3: CASSGRAYGYTF. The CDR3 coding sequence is TGTGCCAGCAGCGGCAGGGCCTATGGCTACACCTTC. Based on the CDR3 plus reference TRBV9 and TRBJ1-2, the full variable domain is DSGVTQTPKHLITATGQRVTLRCSPRSGDLSVYWYQQSLDQGLQFLIQYYNGEERAKGNILERFSAQQFPDLHSELNLSSLELGDSALYFCASSGRAYGYTFGSGTRLTVV.

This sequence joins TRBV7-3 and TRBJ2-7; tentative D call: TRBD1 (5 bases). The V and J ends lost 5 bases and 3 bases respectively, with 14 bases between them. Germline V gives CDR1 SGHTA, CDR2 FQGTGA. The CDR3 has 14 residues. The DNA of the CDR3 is TGTGCCAGCAGCCCACTCGGCAGGGACTACGAGCAGTACTTC. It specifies CASSPLGRDYEQYF.

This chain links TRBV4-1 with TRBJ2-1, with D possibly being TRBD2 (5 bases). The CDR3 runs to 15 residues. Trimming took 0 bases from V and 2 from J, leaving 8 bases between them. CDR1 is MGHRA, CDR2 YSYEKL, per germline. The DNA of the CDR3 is TGCGCCAGCAGCCAAGAGAAGCGGCCCTACAATGAGCAGTTCTTC. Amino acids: CASSQEKRPYNEQFF.

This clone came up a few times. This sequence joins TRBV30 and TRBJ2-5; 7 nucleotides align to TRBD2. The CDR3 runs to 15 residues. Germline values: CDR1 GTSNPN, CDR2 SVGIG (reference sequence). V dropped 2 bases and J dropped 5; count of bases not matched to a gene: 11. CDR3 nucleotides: TGTGCCTGGAGTCCCGGGGAGGGAGTGAGGGAGACCCAGTACTTC. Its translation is CAWSPGEGVRETQYF. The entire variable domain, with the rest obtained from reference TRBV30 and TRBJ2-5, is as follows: SQTIHQWPATLVQPVGSPLSLECTVEGTSNPNLYWYRQAAGRGLQLLFYSVGIGQISSEVPQNLSASRPQDRQFILSSKKLLLSDSGFYLCAWSPGEGVRETQYFGPGTRLLVL.

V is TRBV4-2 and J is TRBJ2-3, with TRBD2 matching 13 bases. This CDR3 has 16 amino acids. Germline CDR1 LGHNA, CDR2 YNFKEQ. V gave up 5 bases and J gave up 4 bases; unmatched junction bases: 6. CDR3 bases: TGTGCCAGCAGCGGGACTAGCGGGGCCCCGCCAGATACGCAGTATTTT. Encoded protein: CASSGTSGAPPDTQYF.

CDR3 nucleotide sequence: TGCGCCAGCAGCCAAGACTTGTGGACTAGGCAAGAGACCCAGTACTTC. It translates to CASSQDLWTRQETQYF. This chain uses TRBV4-3 with TRBJ2-5, with 7 nucleotides matching TRBD2. Germline V gene sequence: CDR1 LGHNA, CDR2 YSLEER. The CDR3 is 16 residues long. Trimming at V came to 0 bases and at J to 2 bases, leaving 6 bases not matched to a gene.

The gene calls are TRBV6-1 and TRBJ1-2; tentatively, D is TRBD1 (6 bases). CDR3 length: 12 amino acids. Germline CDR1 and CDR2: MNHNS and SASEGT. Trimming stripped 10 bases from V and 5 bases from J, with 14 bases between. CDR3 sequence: CANYRVWYGYTF. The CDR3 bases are TGTGCCAACTACAGGGTGTGGTATGGCTACACCTTC.

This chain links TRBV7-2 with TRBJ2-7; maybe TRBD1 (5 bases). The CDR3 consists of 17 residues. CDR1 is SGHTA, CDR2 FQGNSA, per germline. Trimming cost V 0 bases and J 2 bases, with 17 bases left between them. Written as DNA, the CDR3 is TGTGCCAGCAGCTTAGCGCAATCCGCGGACATCGCCTACGAGCAGTACTTC. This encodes CASSLAQSADIAYEQYF. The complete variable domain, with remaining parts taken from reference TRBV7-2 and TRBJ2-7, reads GAGVSQSPSNKVTEKGKDVELRCDPISGHTALYWYRQSLGQGLEFLIYFQGNSAPDKSGLPSDRFSAERTGGSVSTLTIQRTQQEDSAVYLCASSLAQSADIAYEQYFGPGTRLTVT.

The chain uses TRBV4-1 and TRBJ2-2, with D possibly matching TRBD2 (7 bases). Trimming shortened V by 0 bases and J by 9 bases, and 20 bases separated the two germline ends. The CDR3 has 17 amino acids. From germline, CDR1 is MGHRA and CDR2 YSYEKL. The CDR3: CASSQDPEVGGHRELFF. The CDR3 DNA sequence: TGCGCCAGCAGCCAAGACCCGGAGGTCGGGGGGCACCGGGAGCTGTTTTTT.

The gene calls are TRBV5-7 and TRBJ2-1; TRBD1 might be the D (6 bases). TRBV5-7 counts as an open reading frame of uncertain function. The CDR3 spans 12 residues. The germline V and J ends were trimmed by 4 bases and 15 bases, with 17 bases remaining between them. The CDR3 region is CASSLGPRGPFF. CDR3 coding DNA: TGTGCCAGCAGCCTGGGGCCCAGGGGCCCGTTCTTC.

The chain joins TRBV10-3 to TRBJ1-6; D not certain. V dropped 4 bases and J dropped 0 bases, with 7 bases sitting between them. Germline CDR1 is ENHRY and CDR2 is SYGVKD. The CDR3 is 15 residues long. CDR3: CAISGGSSYNSPLHF. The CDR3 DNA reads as TGTGCCATCAGTGGTGGGAGCTCCTATAATTCACCCCTCCACTTT.

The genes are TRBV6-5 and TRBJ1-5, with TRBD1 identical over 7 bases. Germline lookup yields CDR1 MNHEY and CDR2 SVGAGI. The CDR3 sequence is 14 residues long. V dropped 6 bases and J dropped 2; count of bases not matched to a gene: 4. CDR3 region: CASSRTGGNQPQHF. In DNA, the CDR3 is TGTGCCAGCAGCCGCACAGGGGGCAATCAGCCCCAGCATTTT.

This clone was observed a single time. CDR3 in DNA: TGTGCCAGCAGCTCCCGGGGGAACACTGAAGCTTTCTTT. Amino acid sequence: CASSSRGNTEAFF. This chain connects TRBV13 to TRBJ1-1; no reliable D call. The CDR3 runs to 13 residues. V was shortened by 4 bases and J by 1 base, with 7 bases between the two germline ends. In germline, CDR1 is PRHDT, CDR2 FYEKMQ (reference sequence). Variable domain in full (rest from reference TRBV13 and TRBJ1-1): AAGVIQSPRHLIKEKRETATLKCYPIPRHDTVYWYQQGPGQDPQFLISFYEKMQSDKGSIPDRFSAQQFSDYHSELNMSSLELGDSALYFCASSSRGNTEAFFGQGTRLTVV.

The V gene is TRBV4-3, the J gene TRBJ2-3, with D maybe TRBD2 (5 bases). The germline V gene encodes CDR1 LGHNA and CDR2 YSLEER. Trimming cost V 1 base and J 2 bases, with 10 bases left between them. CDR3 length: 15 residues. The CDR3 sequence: CASSQARGYTDTQYF. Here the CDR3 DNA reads TGCGCCAGCAGCCAAGCACGAGGGTACACAGATACGCAGTATTTT.

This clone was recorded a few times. The CDR3 sequence is CASSPGPGNTIYF. DNA of the CDR3: TGTGCCAGCAGCCCAGGGCCCGGAAACACCATATATTTT. This chain connects TRBV7-9 to TRBJ1-3; possibly TRBD1 for D (5 bases). The CDR3 spans 13 residues. Deletions cut 5 bases from V and 4 bases from J, with 9 bases between. Per germline, CDR1 SEHNR and CDR2 FQNEAQ (reference sequence).

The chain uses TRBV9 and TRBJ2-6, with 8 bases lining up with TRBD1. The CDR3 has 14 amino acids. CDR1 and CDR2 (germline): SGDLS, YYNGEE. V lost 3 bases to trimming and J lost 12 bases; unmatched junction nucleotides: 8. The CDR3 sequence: CASSEIAGGGVLTF. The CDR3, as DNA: TGTGCCAGCAGCGAGATAGCAGGGGGCGGCGTCCTGACTTTC.